This T cell receptor (beta chain) was found in a study of shared clonotypes between healthy human individuals. Findings of the study overall: Despite large depth, sorted-subset datasets appeared incompletely sequenced.

Regarding this clone: Its antigen is still unknown.

Assay runs were performed at deep level. The table came from immunoSEQ multiplex PCR; TCRdb's copy has only in-frame clones and leaves some out. This table holds 1 million to 1.2 million clones, about 72% found once. V trimming: 2 bases; J trimming: 5 bases; junction bases outside the gene matches: 6. Germline CDR1 GTSNPN, CDR2 SVGIG (reference sequence). The length of the CDR3 is 14 residues. The gene calls are TRBV30 and TRBJ2-5; TRBD2 agrees at 9 bases. The specimen sequenced was memory CD4+ T cells from PBMCs. The subset here: CD45RA-negative fraction. This sequence originates from a man between 18 and 35 years old in good health. Some clones in this sample may be carry-over from other donors' samples. CDR3 sequence reads: CAWSRGLAAETQYF. CDR3 coding DNA: TGTGCCTGGAGTCGGGGACTAGCCGCGGAGACCCAGTACTTC. The variable domain in full, with the rest retrieved from reference TRBV30 and TRBJ2-5, is SQTIHQWPATLVQPVGSPLSLECTVEGTSNPNLYWYRQAAGRGLQLLFYSVGIGQISSEVPQNLSASRPQDRQFILSSKKLLLSDSGFYLCAWSRGLAAETQYFGPGTRLLVL.